This is a list of T cell receptor beta chains from one sample in a study of shared clonotypes between healthy human individuals. TCRdb's copy holds only in-frame clones and misses some; the assay was immunoSEQ multiplex PCR. Among millions of clones listed, 85% to 95% were seen once. The sample comprised naive CD4+ T cells sorted from blood. These receptors all stem from a man aged 18-30 years in good health. The CDR3 runs from the conserved cysteine through the conserved F or W. D genes are given only for firm matches. Only part of the rows carry a size: once, few, many, or a class if the clone is expanded.

NA,TRBJ2-7,TRBD2,TRBV27,12,TGTGCCAGTCGGGACTACCTCTACGAGCAGTACTTC,CASRDYLYEQYF
NA,TRBJ1-3,TRBD1,TRBV9,15,TGTGCCAGCAGCTCCCGGACAGGGTCTGGAAACACCATATATTTT,CASSSRTGSGNTIYF
NA,TRBJ1-2,TRBD1,TRBV2,12,TGTGCCAGCGCCAGGGGGGGCAATGGCTACACCTTC,CASARGGNGYTF
NA,TRBJ1-1,TRBD1,TRBV30,13,TGTGCCTGGAGTACACAGGGGACCACTGAAGCTTTCTTT,CAWSTQGTTEAFF
NA,TRBJ1-5,NA,TRBV11-2,13,TGTGCCAGCAGCAGGGAGGGCAATCAGCCCCAGCATTTT,CASSREGNQPQHF
NA,TRBJ1-4,NA,TRBV6-5,13,TGTGCCAGCAGTCGCGCGACTAATGAAAAACTGTTTTTT,CASSRATNEKLFF
NA,TRBJ2-5,TRBD2,TRBV7-3,15,TGTGCCAGCAGCCCCTCAGCGGGGGATGTAGAGACCCAGTACTTC,CASSPSAGDVETQYF
NA,TRBJ1-2,NA,TRBV5-3,16,TGTGCCAGAAGCTTGGCGTCGGGGGCGGCGGCGGATGGCTACACCTTC,CARSLASGAAADGYTF
NA,TRBJ1-1,NA,TRBV6-5,14,TGTGCCAGCAGCCGGGGACTCCTTAACACTGAAGCTTTCTTT,CASSRGLLNTEAFF
few,TRBJ2-7,TRBD2,TRBV30,15,TGTGCCTGGACCCGGGAGGGGATCGGGTCCTACGAGCAGTACTTC,CAWTREGIGSYEQYF
NA,TRBJ1-2,NA,TRBV2,12,TGTGCCAGCAGTGGCTCCGGACGTGGCTACACCTTC,CASSGSGRGYTF
NA,TRBJ2-3,TRBD2,TRBV5-6,18,TGTGCCAGCAGCCGTTGGACTAGCGGAAAGCCAATCACAGATACGCAGTATTTT,CASSRWTSGKPITDTQYF
NA,TRBJ2-2,TRBD2,TRBV6-4,17,TGTGCCAGCAGTGCGCGAGGCGGGGGGGAGAACACCGGGGAGCTGTTTTTT,CASSARGGGENTGELFF
NA,TRBJ2-1,TRBD1,TRBV19,16,TGTGCCAGTAGTATAGATCTTAGGACAGGGAACAATGAGCAGTTCTTC,CASSIDLRTGNNEQFF
NA,TRBJ2-7,NA,TRBV2,13,TGTGCCAGCAGTGTGGGGGCCTCCTACGAGCAGTACTTC,CASSVGASYEQYF
NA,TRBJ2-2,NA,TRBV5-1,15,TGCGCCAGCAGCCAGTCAGGGGAGAACACCGGGGAGCTGTTTTTT,CASSQSGENTGELFF
once,TRBJ1-6,NA,TRBV5-1,15,TGCGCCAGCAGCTTGTCACCAGGGTATGATTCACCCCTCCACTTT,CASSLSPGYDSPLHF
NA,TRBJ1-1,TRBD1,TRBV13,13,TGTGCCAGCAGTTTACAGGGGATTACTGAAGCTTTCTTT,CASSLQGITEAFF
NA,TRBJ2-1,TRBD1,TRBV5-1,14,TGCGCCAGCAGCTTAGGACAGGGACACAATGAGCAGTTCTTC,CASSLGQGHNEQFF
NA,TRBJ2-4,TRBD2,TRBV25-1,14,TGTGCCAGCAGTGCGGGGGGGTTGAGTAACATTCAGTACTTC,CASSAGGLSNIQYF
once,TRBJ2-1,TRBD2,TRBV25-1,12,TGTGCCAGCACCGGGACTAACAATGAGCAGTTCTTC,CASTGTNNEQFF
NA,TRBJ1-1,NA,TRBV7-2,13,TGTGCCAGCAGCTTATCGAGGGAAGGGGAAGCTTTCTTT,CASSLSREGEAFF
NA,TRBJ2-3,TRBD1,TRBV28,15,TGTGCCAGCAGTTTAGGGACAGGGGGCACAGATACGCAGTATTTT,CASSLGTGGTDTQYF
NA,TRBJ1-2,NA,TRBV12-5,14,TGTGCTAGTGGTTTGGGAAGGACAGAATGGGGCTACACCTTC,CASGLGRTEWGYTF
NA,TRBJ2-5,TRBD2,TRBV4-3,15,TGCGCCAGCAGCACTGGACTAGCGGGAGAAGAGACCCAGTACTTC,CASSTGLAGEETQYF
NA,TRBJ1-4,TRBD1,TRBV5-1,16,TGCGCCAGCACCCAGGGGGGGGAAGCAACTAATGAAAAACTGTTTTTT,CASTQGGEATNEKLFF
NA,TRBJ2-7,NA,TRBV18,15,TGTGCCAGCTCACCGGGCCAGGGGGGGTCCTACGAGCAGTACTTC,CASSPGQGGSYEQYF
NA,TRBJ2-3,NA,TRBV29-1,12,TGCAGCGTCGCTACAGGGTTAGATACGCAGTATTTT,CSVATGLDTQYF
NA,TRBJ2-5,TRBD2,TRBV7-9,17,TGTGCCAGCAGCTTCTCGGGAGGCAGGATACACCTGGAGACCCAGTACTTC,CASSFSGGRIHLETQYF